The clone carrying this T cell receptor (beta chain) appeared once. Time point denoted: after dendritic cell vaccination, including at tumor progression/relapse. Fresh-frozen tumor tissue and more than two years of survival data were available for all. Before vaccination, two weeks after the third vaccination, and at progression, PBMC were collected. The entry originates in a study of glioma-infiltrating T cells after dendritic cell vaccination. Germline V gene lookup returns CDR1 ENHRY and CDR2 SYGVKD. This CDR3 spans 14 amino acids. Trimming shortened V by 0 bases and J by 3 bases, and 9 bases separated the two germline ends. Clones were sequenced by immunoSEQ multiplex PCR, and TCRdb holds only the in-frame ones, with some missing. The sample includes over 65,000 clones, roughly 85% seen only once; the top ten take 8.5%.

This clonotype was obtained from a human donor with glioblastoma. The chain has TRBV10-3 and TRBJ2-7; the D gene is possibly TRBD1 (5 bases). The sample in question was blood, obtained after dendritic cell vaccination. The CDR3 is CAISESTDSYEQYF. The DNA for the CDR3 is TGTGCCATCAGTGAGTCGACTGACAGCTACGAGCAGTACTTC.